One sample yielded the 27 T cell receptor beta chains listed below, sequenced in a study of cytomegalovirus exposure and HLA in healthy donors. The PCR made use of 60 Vbeta and 13 Jbeta primers. Libraries were prepared by immunoSEQ multiplex PCR; TCRdb keeps only in-frame clonotypes and omits some of them. Found here are approximately 150,000 clones, 80% to 85% of them singletons; the top ten hold about 4%. Sequencing used PBMCs. These receptors all come from a man over 45 in good health and CMV-seropositive.

V usage is TRBV18 and J usage is TRBJ1-2, with a weak D call TRBD1 (6 bases). The CDR3 extends over 15 amino acids. CDR1 and CDR2 (germline): KGHSH, LQKENI. V was clipped by 4 bases and J by 8 bases, with 20 bases between them. The CDR3 DNA is TGTGCCAGCTCACTTCAAGGGGGGGGTACAGACGGCTACACCTTC. The encoded protein is CASSLQGGGTDGYTF. The full variable domain, in which reference TRBV18 and TRBJ1-2 provide the parts outside the CDR3, is NAGVMQNPRHLVRRRGQEARLRCSPMKGHSHVYWYRQLPEEGLKFMVYLQKENIIDESGMPKERFSAEFPKEGPSILRIQQVVRGDSAAYFCASSLQGGGTDGYTFGSGTRLTVV.

The chain links TRBV5-1 to TRBJ1-4; a possible D gene is TRBD1 (6 bases). From germline, CDR1 is SGHRS and CDR2 YFSETQ. The CDR3 has 13 residues. The V end was cut by 7 bases, the J end by 4 bases, with 11 bases between. CDR3 sequence (DNA): TGCGCCAGCCACGGACAGCTTAATGAAAAACTGTTTTTT. Translated: CASHGQLNEKLFF.

This clone came up once. The chain links TRBV7-6 to TRBJ2-2, with 11 bases lining up with TRBD2. The length of the CDR3 is 16 residues. Germline-derived CDR1 and CDR2 are SGHVS and FNYEAQ. The ends lost 0 bases at V and 8 bases at J; junction bases unmatched: 5. The CDR3 sequence is CASSLAMGLAAGELFF. The CDR3 DNA sequence: TGTGCCAGCAGCTTAGCGATGGGACTAGCGGCTGGGGAGCTGTTTTTT. Complete variable domain (other parts from reference TRBV7-6 and TRBJ2-2): GAGVSQSPRYKVTKRGQDVALRCDPISGHVSLYWYRQALGQGPEFLTYFNYEAQQDKSGLPNDRFSAERPEGSISTLTIQRTEQRDSAMYRCASSLAMGLAAGELFFGEGSRLTVL.

The chain joins TRBV5-4 to TRBJ1-1; possible D gene TRBD1, 6 bases. Germline CDR1 SGHNT, CDR2 YYREEE (reference sequence). The CDR3 spans 17 residues. V was clipped by 4 bases and J by 1 base, with 20 bases between them. CDR3 nucleotides: TGTGCCAGCAGCCCCCTCGGGGCAGGGGCTCCGAACACTGAAGCTTTCTTT. Its protein is CASSPLGAGAPNTEAFF.

The chain carries TRBV7-8 and TRBJ1-2; maybe TRBD1 (6 bases). The CDR3 contains 16 residues. Trimming left V 7 bases short and J 0 bases short, with 18 bases between. CDR1 is SGHVS and CDR2 is FQNEAQ in the germline V gene. The CDR3 nucleotides read TGTGCCAGCACCCCCAAAGGGACACCTTCTAACTATGGCTACACCTTC. It yields the protein CASTPKGTPSNYGYTF.

This chain links TRBV6-5 with TRBJ2-7, with 11 bases matching TRBD2. Germline CDR1 is MNHEY and CDR2 is SVGAGI. After removal of 8 bases from V and 3 bases from J, the junction contained 3 bases not matched to a gene. The CDR3 totals 13 residues. The DNA for the CDR3 is TGTGCCAGCGGACTAGCGGGTCGCTACGAGCAGTACTTC. Amino acids: CASGLAGRYEQYF.

This sequence joins TRBV5-6 and TRBJ2-7, with 8 bases aligning to TRBD2. This CDR3 is 13 amino acids long. Per the germline V gene, CDR1 is SGHDT and CDR2 is YYEEEE. The junction had 2 bases not matched to a gene; V was cut back by 2 bases and J by 4 bases. CDR3 nucleotides: TGTGCCAGCAGCTTAGCGGGGGTATACGAGCAGTACTTC. It is translated as CASSLAGVYEQYF.

The rearrangement links TRBV27 to TRBJ1-2; 7 nucleotides line up with TRBD1. The CDR3 is 14 amino acids. Germline CDR1 is MNHEY and CDR2 is SMNVEV (reference sequence). After removal of 5 bases from V and 1 base from J, the junction contained 4 bases not matched to a gene. Written as DNA, the CDR3 is TGTGCCAGCAGTCCCCGGGACAGTAACTATGGCTACACCTTC. The encoded protein is CASSPRDSNYGYTF.

In this sample, this clone turned up once. This sequence joins TRBV11-2 and TRBJ1-5; D not certain. The V end lost 4 bases, the J end lost 0 bases, and 7 bases lay between the germline ends. Per the germline V gene, CDR1 is SGHAT and CDR2 is FQNNGV. The CDR3 is 14 residues long. For the CDR3, the DNA is TGTGCCAGCAGCTCCGGGGTTAGCAATCAGCCCCAGCATTTT. Its protein is CASSSGVSNQPQHF.

This clone was seen a single time. V and J are TRBV13 and TRBJ1-4, with D hard to call. V was shortened by 8 bases and J by 8 bases, with 12 bases between the two germline ends. CDR1 is PRHDT and CDR2 is FYEKMQ in the germline V gene (reference sequence). The CDR3 is made up of 12 amino acids. DNA for the CDR3: TGTGCCAGCTCCAGGCAAGGAGAAAAACTGTTTTTT. Its protein is CASSRQGEKLFF.

The genes are TRBV14 and TRBJ1-5, with 7 bases matching TRBD1. The V and J ends lost 8 bases and 0 bases, in that order; junction bases with no gene match: 4. Germline CDR1 and CDR2: SGHDN and FVKESK. The CDR3 consists of 14 residues. The CDR3 reads CASLGTDSNQPQHF. CDR3 nucleotides: TGTGCCAGCCTTGGGACAGATAGCAATCAGCCCCAGCATTTT.

This clone was found once. V is TRBV5-1 and J is TRBJ2-2; D remains unclear. CDR3 length: 15 residues. Germline-derived CDR1 and CDR2 are SGHRS and YFSETQ. V was pared by 0 bases and J by 7 bases, with 13 bases between. CDR3 sequence: CASSLGLALGGELFF. CDR3 DNA sequence: TGCGCCAGCAGCTTGGGACTGGCCTTGGGCGGGGAGCTGTTTTTT. The complete variable domain, with remaining parts taken from reference TRBV5-1 and TRBJ2-2, reads KAGVTQTPRYLIKTRGQQVTLSCSPISGHRSVSWYQQTPGQGLQFLFEYFSETQRNKGNFPGRFSGRQFSNSRSEMNVSTLELGDSALYLCASSLGLALGGELFFGEGSRLTVL.

The J gene is TRBJ2-2, the V gene TRBV6-1, with 10 bases identical to TRBD1. In germline, CDR1 is MNHNS, CDR2 SASEGT. This CDR3 comprises 13 residues. Losses at the gene ends were 6 bases for V and 6 bases for J; bases not matched to a gene: 1. The CDR3 coding sequence is TGTGCCAGCAGGGGGACAGGGGCCGGGGAGCTGTTTTTT. Translating gives CASRGTGAGELFF.

The chain is built from TRBV6-5 and TRBJ2-5, with a weak D call TRBD2 (6 bases). V was shortened by 5 bases and J by 4 bases, with 14 bases between the two germline ends. Germline V gives CDR1 MNHEY, CDR2 SVGAGI. This CDR3 comprises 14 residues. CDR3 in amino acids: CASSATSLLETQYF. The DNA of the CDR3 is TGTGCCAGCAGTGCGACTAGTCTGTTAGAGACCCAGTACTTC.

The rearrangement uses TRBV19 and TRBJ1-5; the D is unclear. This CDR3 spans 12 amino acids. The germline CDR1 and CDR2 sequences are LNHDA and SQIVND (reference sequence). Trimming shortened V by 5 bases and J by 5 bases, and 7 bases separated the two germline ends. This CDR3 reads CASSVGDQPQHF. In DNA form, the CDR3 reads TGTGCCAGTAGTGTCGGGGATCAGCCCCAGCATTTT.

The chain has TRBV5-1 and TRBJ2-7; TRBD1 matches 9 bases. Trimming cost V 0 bases and J 4 bases; bases outside gene matches: 5. There are 15 residues in the CDR3. Germline CDR1 reads SGHRS; CDR2 reads YFSETQ. The CDR3 spells CASSLAGQGFYEQYF. As DNA, the CDR3 is TGCGCCAGCAGCTTGGCTGGACAGGGGTTTTACGAGCAGTACTTC.

The chain carries TRBV5-8 and TRBJ2-1; TRBD2 matches 13 bases. The CDR3 extends over 16 amino acids. Trimming cost V 6 bases and J 4 bases; bases outside gene matches: 7. The germline V gene has CDR1 SGHTS and CDR2 YDEGEE. The DNA of the CDR3 is TGTGCCAGCAACCCCGGGACTAGCGGGATTTACAATGAGCAGTTCTTC. Protein: CASNPGTSGIYNEQFF.

This clone occurred once. The chain carries TRBV16 and TRBJ2-5; unclear D gene. This CDR3 region has 13 residues. CDR1 is KGHSY and CDR2 is FQNENV in the germline V gene. V lost 1 base to trimming and J lost 2 bases, with 5 bases between them. The CDR3 DNA is TGTGCCAGCAGCCAATTCCTACAAGAGACCCAGTACTTC. It is translated as CASSQFLQETQYF.

In the case of this clone: This CDR3 is also generated by other DNA sequences in the sample. The gene calls are TRBV6-6 and TRBJ2-5, with 9 bases matching TRBD1. The germline V gene encodes CDR1 MNHNY and CDR2 SVGAGI (reference sequence). Unmatched junction bases numbered 1, after V lost 5 bases and J lost 3 bases. The CDR3 has 13 amino acids. CDR3 DNA sequence: TGTGCCAGCAGTGGGACAGGGAAAGAGACCCAGTACTTC. Amino acid sequence: CASSGTGKETQYF.

The chain couples TRBV5-1 to TRBJ2-7, with D maybe TRBD1 (6 bases). Trimming took off 4 bases at V and 2 bases at J, with 13 bases between the two ends. Germline V gene data show CDR1 as SGHRS and CDR2 as YFSETQ. The CDR3 runs to 14 residues. As DNA, the CDR3 is TGCGCCAGCAGCCCCCACAGGGATACCTACGAGCAGTACTTC. Translating it yields CASSPHRDTYEQYF.

This chain uses TRBV18 with TRBJ1-1; tentatively, D is TRBD1 (6 bases). V was shortened by 0 bases and J by 0 bases, with 17 bases between the two germline ends. CDR1 is KGHSH, CDR2 LQKENI, per germline. This CDR3 spans 18 amino acids. Here the CDR3 DNA reads TGTGCCAGCTCACCACCCAGGGGCGAGGGAGCGATGAACACTGAAGCTTTCTTT. It codes for CASSPPRGEGAMNTEAFF.

The chain couples TRBV11-2 to TRBJ1-1; tentatively, D is TRBD1 (6 bases). CDR3 size: 16 residues. Germline CDR1 reads SGHAT; CDR2 reads FQNNGV. V dropped 1 base and J dropped 4 bases, with 16 bases sitting between them. CDR3 in amino acids: CASSLGVGGWVTEAFF. CDR3 nucleotides: TGTGCCAGCAGCTTAGGGGTTGGGGGCTGGGTCACTGAAGCTTTCTTT.

The chain combines TRBV5-1 with TRBJ2-5, with 8 bases matching TRBD1. With 0 bases clipped from V and 4 bases from J, the junction kept 5 bases outside the gene matches. Germline V gives CDR1 SGHRS, CDR2 YFSETQ. The CDR3 extends over 15 amino acids. The CDR3 region is CASSLAQGAGETQYF. CDR3 sequence (DNA): TGCGCCAGCAGCTTGGCTCAGGGGGCGGGAGAGACCCAGTACTTC.

The sample holds many counts of this clone. The rearrangement uses TRBV4-2 and TRBJ2-3; TRBD2 matches at 9 bases. The CDR3 sequence is 15 residues long. Per the germline V gene, CDR1 is LGHNA and CDR2 is YNFKEQ. V gave up 4 bases and J gave up 3 bases; unmatched junction bases: 5. CDR3 loop: CASSPSGEVTDTQYF. DNA of the CDR3: TGTGCCAGCAGCCCTAGCGGGGAGGTGACAGATACGCAGTATTTT.

This clone was seen a single time. V gene TRBV4-2 combines with J gene TRBJ1-5; weak D call: TRBD1 (5 bases). CDR1 LGHNA and CDR2 YNFKEQ come from the germline V gene. The CDR3 is made up of 14 amino acids. Trimming shortened V by 5 bases and J by 5 bases, and 13 bases separated the two germline ends. DNA for the CDR3: TGTGCCAGCAGCATGCAGGGTTCGGATCAGCCCCAGCATTTT. This encodes CASSMQGSDQPQHF.

This clone was seen just once. The chain joins TRBV5-1 to TRBJ2-5, with TRBD2 matching over 11 bases. The CDR3 contains 14 residues. V shed 6 bases, J shed 3 bases, and the junction held 4 bases outside the gene matches. The V gene's germline CDR1 is SGHRS and CDR2 YFSETQ. CDR3: CASKRLAGKETQYF. CDR3 in DNA: TGCGCCAGCAAACGACTAGCGGGGAAAGAGACCCAGTACTTC.

Concerning this clone: The sample has other DNA sequences that encode this CDR3 too. V usage is TRBV7-2 and J usage is TRBJ2-3; D is unclear. The length of the CDR3 is 11 residues. V was trimmed by 2 bases and J by 6 bases, leaving 3 bases between them. Germline assignment: CDR1 SGHTA and CDR2 FQGNSA. The CDR3 loop reads CASSLLDTQYF. CDR3 bases: TGTGCCAGCAGCTTACTTGATACGCAGTATTTT.